The clone carrying this T cell receptor (beta chain) was observed a few times. A single base separates this from a much larger clone, so it may be a read error. From the PCR reads, TCRdb re-called clones with MiXCR. Of more than 35,000 clones in the sample, approximately 18% are singletons; the top ten hold roughly 5.6%. This sample was taken from a study of metastatic and nonmetastatic thyroid tumors. Every patient was untreated before thyroid surgery. The CDR3 consists of 13 residues. The germline CDR1 and CDR2 sequences are MNHEY and SVGEGT. V was shortened by 5 bases and J by 9 bases, with 14 bases between the two germline ends.

The sample taken for sequencing was blood. The chain carries TRBV6-2 or TRBV6-3 and TRBJ2-1; D uncertain. The TCR originated in a male donor with papillary thyroid cancer or a benign thyroid nodule (not recorded which). Some clones in this sample may be carry-over from other donors' samples. The CDR3 loop reads CASSLGTSVEQFF. CDR3 sequence (DNA): TGTGCCAGCAGTCTGGGCACGAGCGTTGAGCAGTTCTTC.